This passage covers 4 T cell receptor beta chains from one sample sequenced in a study of T-cell memory formation after mild COVID-19. TCRdb fed the 5' RACE reads into MiXCR, producing one record per CDR3 protein. The sample consists of roughly 200,000 distinct CDR3 sequences, more than 15% of them appearing once. Sequenced sample: PBMCs or a T cell subset sorted from them (not recorded which). The receptors derive from an adult woman who had mild COVID-19 (a few samples of this study predate the infection). Cell type and time point are not known.

The V and J genes are TRBV4-2 and TRBJ1-1; TRBD1 might be the D (5 bases). The V and J ends lost 0 bases and 0 bases respectively, with 17 bases between them. The germline V gene has CDR1 LGHNA and CDR2 YNFKEQ. The CDR3 has 18 amino acids. The DNA of the CDR3 is TGTGCCAGCAGCCAAGAGGTAAGGGGAAGAAACATGAACACTGAAGCTTTCTTT. It is translated as CASSQEVRGRNMNTEAFF.

The genes are TRBV5-1 and TRBJ2-5; D gene ambiguous. Between the trimmed V and J ends, which lost 5 bases and 4 bases, there was a span of 9 bases. Germline V CDR1 and CDR2: SGHRS, YFSETQ. This CDR3 contains 12 residues. The CDR3 DNA reads TGCGCCAGCAGACCAGAAGGAGAGACCCAGTACTTC. It translates to CASRPEGETQYF.

This clonotype appeared a few times. The rearrangement links TRBV15 to TRBJ2-2; D might be TRBD2 (6 bases). Trimming cost V 8 bases and J 6 bases, with 16 bases left between them. CDR1 LNHNV and CDR2 YYDKDF come from the germline V gene (reference sequence). The CDR3 length is 14 residues. In DNA, the CDR3 is TGTGCCACCTCCGGGACTCCAAGCGCCGGGGAGCTGTTTTTT. Translating gives CATSGTPSAGELFF. The whole variable domain, filled in from reference TRBV15 and TRBJ2-2, reads DAMVIQNPRYQVTQFGKPVTLSCSQTLNHNVMYWYQQKSSQAPKLLFHYYDKDFNNEADTPDNFQSRRPNTSFCFLDIRSPGLGDTAMYLCATSGTPSAGELFFGEGSRLTVL.

In its sample, this clonotype was seen a few times. The chain links TRBV12-3 or TRBV12-4 to TRBJ2-5, with a weak D call TRBD1 (6 bases). CDR3 length equals 14 residues. Deletions cut 6 bases from V and 1 base from J, with 12 bases between. CDR3 nucleotides: TGTGCCAGCAGCCCGACAGGCCGCCAAGAGACCCAGTACTTC. Its translation is CASSPTGRQETQYF.